These 2 T cell receptor beta chains share one sample of origin, sequenced in a study of human T cells and chemical hapten exposure. TCRdb processed the RACE reads anew with MiXCR; each CDR3 protein has one entry. The profile shows about 98,000 distinct CDR3 sequences, approximately 11% of them singletons. Time point indicated: pre-sensitization, week 0. Treatment in this sample: therapeutic diphenylcyclopropenone sensitization with weekly scalp DPC. This specimen consisted of whole blood, obtained in connection with sensitization to the hapten diphenylcyclopropenone (DPC). These receptors came from a woman aged 60-75 years with alopecia areata. Some clones in this sample may be carry-over from other donors' samples.

This clonotype appeared a few times. The chain links TRBV4-1 to TRBJ2-7; no firm D call. The length of the CDR3 is 17 residues. Germline assignment: CDR1 MGHRA and CDR2 YSYEKL. V lost 0 bases and J lost 2, with 17 bases in between. The CDR3 reads CASSQDWGVFVAYEQYF. CDR3 DNA: TGCGCCAGCAGCCAAGACTGGGGTGTCTTTGTCGCCTACGAGCAGTACTTC.

At least ten counts were recorded for this clonotype. The J gene is TRBJ2-3, the V gene TRBV5-6; no reliable D call. Trimming shortened V by 2 bases and J by 4 bases, and 8 bases separated the two germline ends. The length of the CDR3 is 13 residues. Germline CDR1 reads SGHDT; CDR2 reads YYEEEE. CDR3 region: CASSFGPPDTQYF. The CDR3 DNA follows: TGTGCCAGCAGCTTCGGGCCACCAGATACGCAGTATTTT.